This TCR beta chain is drawn from a study of shared clonotypes between healthy human individuals (TCRdb year 2020). In the study overall: The cohort included a few men and a couple of women between 18 and 49 years of age. For each donor, CD4 naive and CD4 memory were each run on three plates, CD8 naive on two plates, and CD8 memory on one plate. To increase sequencing depth and limit assay-specific biases, TCR repertoire library preparation and sequencing were carried out by different laboratories using diverse techniques. The study deeply sequenced blood TCR repertoires of five healthy adults to estimate repertoire size and the extent of clonotype sharing between individuals. Each donor's leukapheresis produced roughly between about 0.85 and 10 billion PBMCs.

Using the deep immunoSEQ assay, TCR CDR3 regions were amplified from genomic DNA by multiplex PCR. Genomic DNA extracted from each cell subset was distributed evenly over all wells of several immunoSEQ 96-well plates, and each plate served as one replicate. For sorted subsets, each replicate PCR was loaded with 150 to 250 ng genomic DNA, equivalent to 30,000 or so T cell genomes. Purified libraries were quantified with a Qubit 3.0 fluorometer, sized on a Bioanalyzer 2100, and re-quantified with the KAPA Library Quantification kit. Each immunoSEQ 96-well plate was sequenced on its own single-read 150-cycle Illumina NextSeq 550 flow cell. Per the original workflow: Because the immunoSEQ output included only junctional sequences and no quality scores, the filtering could not be the same as the filtering used for full-length reads. Sequences were annotated with PyIR, a Python wrapper for IgBLAST v1.9, using IMGT germline references to assign V/J genes and CDR3. Any read was removed if the V/J assignment was weak (E-value above 1e-6), the CDR3 was missing, or the read contained stop codons, out-of-frame junctions, or ambiguous translated residues. A V3J clonotype was defined by an identical inferred V gene, J gene, and CDR3 amino acid sequence. To compute the percentage overlap between repertoires, the number of shared unique clonotypes was divided by the size of the smaller repertoire. Repertoire richness was assessed with RTK rarefaction, the Chao1 estimator, and Recon v2.1 estimates of unobserved clonotypes. OLGA was used to compute generation probabilities for all TCRbeta clonotypes that the gDNA method yielded from a few donors. Here the immuneACCESS table is served through TCRdb, limited to in-frame sequences with V and J called. Missing clones are a known gap in these copies; in checked studies unresolved V genes cover under half, and the rest lacks a known reason. That table is the source of V, J and clone size, and D and trimming were worked out from the DNA. A total of a few million clones appear in this sample, approximately 90% of them only once. The ten largest make up around 0.14% of the sample.

Points on this clone: What this receptor recognizes is not known. No base-level quality is on record; no much larger clone is a single base apart.

The paper's findings and limits, for the study overall: When a few donors were compared, the shared fraction of clonotypes was around 5% for naive CD4, about 4% for naive CD8, 2% to 2.5% for memory CD4, and 0.35% to 0.5% for memory CD8. Clonotypes shared by all four sorted-subset donors showed higher generation probabilities than non-shared clonotypes. Pairwise subsampling led to the expectation that sequencing depth would affect the degree of clonotype sharing among donors. Sampling was restricted to blood, and TCR repertoires in tissues likely differ from the TCR repertoires found in blood. Naive subsets generally had larger estimated clonotype richness than memory subsets did. Even with the large sequencing depth, rarefaction of the sorted-subset datasets indicated that sequencing was incomplete. Because the study included only a small number of donors, the genetic and exposure-history diversity represented was limited.

Trimming accounts for 3 bases at V and 1 base at J, while the number of junction bases matched to no gene is 9. Based on the germline V gene, the CDR1 and CDR2 sequences are SGDLS and YYNGEE. Measured from the cysteine to the phenylalanine, the CDR3 is 16 residues long. Only the CDR3 DNA is retained, 48 bases long and in frame from the first base. The donors were healthy, HIV-negative adults with no recently reported acute infections or vaccinations. All donors were Caucasian adults living in Nashville, Tennessee, USA. CD4+ T cells were enriched by magnetic negative selection, after which naive cells were positively selected on CD45RA and the negative fraction was taken as the memory subset. Blood was collected by leukapheresis, and PBMCs were isolated by Ficoll-Histopaque density gradient centrifugation and then cryopreserved in liquid nitrogen vapor phase. Analytical flow cytometry was used to check the purity and quantity of each magnetically sorted T cell population. Genomic DNA was isolated from every sorted fraction and measured by UV absorbance on a Nanodrop 2000c.

The chain joins TRBV9 to TRBJ1-2, and TRBD1 aligns with 7 junction nucleotides. The sequenced sample was naive CD4+ T cells sorted from blood. The sample's cell subset or site label, in plain terms: CD45RA+ positively selected. This sequence was found in a man between 18 and 35 years old in good health. The CDR3: CASSDRQGVFNYGYTF. The DNA sequence is as follows: TGTGCCAGCAGCGACCGGCAGGGGGTATTTAACTATGGCTACACCTTC.